This T cell receptor beta chain was retrieved from a study of blood T cell repertoires in COVID-19. This CDR3 comprises 12 residues. Trimming at V came to 8 bases and at J to 6 bases, leaving 5 bases not matched to a gene. Sequencing was performed with immunoSEQ multiplex PCR; in TCRdb, only in-frame clones are kept and a portion is missing. Counted here are 150,000 to 180,000 clones, about four fifths occurring once; the ten biggest clones make up around 28%. The rearrangement uses TRBV12-3 or TRBV12-4 and TRBJ2-5, with 8 bases fitting TRBD2. The sequence came from a woman aged 55-69 years with acute or convalescent COVID-19. The sequenced sample consisted of peripheral blood. The CDR3, as DNA: TGTGCCAGCGGACGGGGGGGGAAGACCCAGTACTTC. As protein: CASGRGGKTQYF.